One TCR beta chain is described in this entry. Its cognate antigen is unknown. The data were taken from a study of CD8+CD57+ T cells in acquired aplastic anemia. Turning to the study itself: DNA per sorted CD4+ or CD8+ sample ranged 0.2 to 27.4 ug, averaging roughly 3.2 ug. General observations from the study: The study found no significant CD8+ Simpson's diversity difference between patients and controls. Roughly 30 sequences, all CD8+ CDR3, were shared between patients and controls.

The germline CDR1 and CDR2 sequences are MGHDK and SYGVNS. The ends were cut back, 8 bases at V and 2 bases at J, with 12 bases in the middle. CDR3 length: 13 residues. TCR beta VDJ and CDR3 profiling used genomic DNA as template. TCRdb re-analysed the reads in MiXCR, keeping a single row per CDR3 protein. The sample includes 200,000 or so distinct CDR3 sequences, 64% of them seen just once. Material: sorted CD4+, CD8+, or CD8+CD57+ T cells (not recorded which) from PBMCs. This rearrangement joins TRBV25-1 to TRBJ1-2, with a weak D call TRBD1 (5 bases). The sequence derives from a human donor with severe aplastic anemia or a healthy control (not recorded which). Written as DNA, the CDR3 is TGTGCCAGCTTAGACAGCGTGAACTATGGCTACACCTTC. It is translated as CASLDSVNYGYTF.